This record covers a single TCR beta chain. Its antigen is not identified. The libraries were made with immunoSEQ version 4 in survey mode. The method was immunoSEQ multiplex PCR; TCRdb's version includes in-frame clones alone and lacks a portion of them. The data contain 64,000 or so clones, 70% to 75% of them singletons. This CDR3 has 16 amino acids. J was trimmed by 0 bases and V by 3 bases; bases with no gene match: 7. Germline V gene data show CDR1 as SGHRS and CDR2 as YFSETQ. These data originate in a study of persistence of HIV-infected CD4 T cells. Cells were stimulated with overlapping HIV-1 Gag 15-mer peptides. Sorted nonresponding memory CD4+ T cells were CD40L-negative, CD69-negative, CD45RO-high. General study points: TCR analyses could not target the rare provirus-carrying CMV-responding cells.

This chain connects TRBV5-1 to TRBJ1-1; 8 nucleotides agree with TRBD1. The material was CD4+ T cells sorted from PBMCs after roughly 20-hour stimulation, obtained from a patient who received antiretroviral therapy. This TCR was sampled from an adult man with HIV who was CMV-seropositive. CDR3 in amino acids: CASSSGQAPMNTEAFF. The DNA for the CDR3 is TGCGCCAGCAGCTCGGGACAGGCACCGATGAACACTGAAGCTTTCTTT. The full variable domain, rest sourced from reference TRBV5-1 and TRBJ1-1, is KAGVTQTPRYLIKTRGQQVTLSCSPISGHRSVSWYQQTPGQGLQFLFEYFSETQRNKGNFPGRFSGRQFSNSRSEMNVSTLELGDSALYLCASSSGQAPMNTEAFFGQGTRLTVV.